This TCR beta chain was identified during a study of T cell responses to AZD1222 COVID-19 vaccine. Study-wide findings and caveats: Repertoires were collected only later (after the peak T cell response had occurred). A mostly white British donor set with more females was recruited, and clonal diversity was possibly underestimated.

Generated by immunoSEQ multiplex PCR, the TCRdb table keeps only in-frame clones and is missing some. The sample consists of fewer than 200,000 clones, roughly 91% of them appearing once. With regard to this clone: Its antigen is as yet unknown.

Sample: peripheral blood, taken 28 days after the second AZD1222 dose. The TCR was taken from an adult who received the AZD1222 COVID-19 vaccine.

For the CDR3, the DNA is TGTGCCAGCAGTTTAAGACAGGGTGGGTACGAGCAGTACTTC. This sequence encodes CASSLRQGGYEQYF. The chain recombines TRBV27 with TRBJ2-7; 7 positions agree with TRBD1. Germline loops: CDR1 MNHEY, CDR2 SMNVEV (reference sequence). After removal of 2 bases from V and 4 bases from J, the junction contained 5 bases not matched to a gene. The CDR3 runs 14 residues.